This TCR beta chain was retrieved from a study of PD-1 blockade in classical Hodgkin lymphoma (dated by TCRdb to the early 2020s). Turning to the overall study: Nivolumab dosing was 3 mg/kg intravenously every 2 weeks, continuing until either disease progression or unacceptable toxicity. The study used CyTOF and TCR beta sequencing to define a peripheral blood immune signature of response to PD-1 blockade in classical Hodgkin lymphoma. General findings and caveats noted by the study authors: Lower diversity was observed in patients in whom nivolumab was started less than 1 year after ASCT, and these patients were excluded from later analyses so that confounding by immune reconstitution would be avoided. Baseline TCR diversity was reported as lower in newly diagnosed patients than in healthy donors, and lower still in relapsed/refractory patients. Among trial patients, those achieving complete response had baseline diversity similar to that of newly diagnosed patients, while diversity was significantly lower in partial responders and progressors. Only a single clinical trial cohort was studied, and what caused the repertoire differences, possibly disease activity or prior therapy, remained undefined. By C4D1, a significant rise was seen in CD4+ TCR diversity but not in CD8+ TCR diversity (p=0.0027 vs p=0.16), and the rise was most apparent among complete responders (p=0.02).

A word on this clone: Its antigen specificity is not known. Per-base quality was not reported, and no clone a single base away is much larger than it.

The CDR3 covers 15 residues, taking in both the cysteine and the phenylalanine. CDR3 DNA only is kept here, 45 bases in frame from base 1. The germline V gene provides CDR1 MNHEY and CDR2 SVGAGI. Trimming takes 5 bases off V and 7 bases off J; junction bases not matched to a gene: 10. The time point label for this specimen denotes: cycle 1 day 1 (C1D1), immediately before nivolumab initiation. Relapse after autologous stem cell transplantation had occurred in all trial patients, and cohorts A, B and C were distinguished by prior brentuximab vedotin exposure. The trial cohort included 55 to 60 patients with relapsed/refractory classical Hodgkin lymphoma, and each patient had a best overall response of complete response, partial response or progressive disease. Single-agent nivolumab was administered to trial patients in the multi-cohort phase II CheckMate 205 trial. An independent review committee assessed best overall response by applying the 2007 International Working Group response criteria. Trial PBMCs were obtained immediately prior to nivolumab initiation (C1D1) and on therapy at cycle 2 day 1 and cycle 4 day 1. Peripheral blood was collected in 8 mL Vacutainer Cell Preparation Tubes, from which PBMCs were isolated by centrifugation and then cryopreserved.

The Qiagen DNeasy kit was used to extract genomic DNA both from unsorted PBMCs and from the negatively selected CD4+ and CD8+ fractions. Using primers that anneal to V and J segments, immunoSEQ multiplex PCR amplified the TCR beta CDR3 regions. A synthetic immune receptor repertoire was used to minimize amplification bias, and any residual bias was removed computationally once sequencing was done. In the source study's methods: Repertoire diversity was quantified as the Shannon entropy index using custom Python scripts. The unsorted, CD4+ and CD8+ repertoires were each analyzed separately, with the exception of combined analyses, where CD4+ and CD8+ sequences were merged in silico. Clonal expansion was defined as at least a 2-fold frequency increase after treatment relative to C1D1, with a pseudocount of 0.5 for undetected baseline clones. Singleton clones were defined as clones with 0 or 1 copy at C1D1, and non-singleton clones were defined as clones with 2 or more copies. Clones expanded in unsorted samples were assigned a CD4+, CD8+ or unknown annotation through matching of protein sequences in sorted samples from the same patient. Wilcoxon tests on paired samples were used to test diversity changes from C1D1 to C4D1. What TCRdb holds here is the immuneACCESS table cut down to in-frame rearrangements. Part of the clones is not present; checked against another copy, under half of the missing clones reflect an unresolved V gene, and the others are unexplained. V and J calls and clone size are copied from that table; D and trimming were computed from the DNA. The sample profile shows over 25,000 clones; around 84% of them were found once. Around 2.7% of the sample lies in the top ten.

In this chain, TRBV6-5 is recombined with TRBJ2-4; 8 bases in the junction line up with TRBD1. This sequence was found in a human donor with classical Hodgkin lymphoma. Sequencing was performed on peripheral blood mononuclear cells (PBMCs), taken at baseline. The nucleotides read TGTGCCAGCAGTCAGTACGACAGGGGATGGAACATTCAGTACTTC. Its translation reads: CASSQYDRGWNIQYF.